The 21 T cell receptor beta chains below all came from one sample that was sequenced in a study of cytomegalovirus exposure and HLA in healthy donors. Method: immunoSEQ multiplex PCR; TCRdb's copy keeps in-frame clones and lacks some. The table has 200,000 to 250,000 clones, approximately 87% seen once; the top ten hold around 5.4%. Sequenced sample: PBMCs. The receptor set was obtained from a young woman in good health and CMV-seronegative.

The V call is TRBV9, the J call TRBJ1-5; D possibly corresponds to TRBD1 (5 bases). Trimming left V 4 bases short and J 9 bases short, with 17 bases between. CDR1 is SGDLS, CDR2 YYNGEE, per germline. The CDR3 has 14 amino acids. The CDR3: CASSPGGGSRPQHF. The CDR3 DNA is TGTGCCAGCAGCCCAGGCGGGGGGTCGCGGCCCCAGCATTTT.

This clone appeared a single time. The V and J genes are TRBV6-5 and TRBJ1-5, with a possible D match to TRBD1 (6 bases). Trimming cost V 2 bases and J 8 bases, with 10 bases left between them. Germline V gene lookup returns CDR1 MNHEY and CDR2 SVGAGI. The CDR3 spans 13 residues. The chain's CDR3 is CASSYGEGEPQHF. For the CDR3, the DNA is TGTGCCAGCAGTTACGGGGAGGGGGAGCCCCAGCATTTT.

The genes are TRBV5-1 and TRBJ1-2; maybe TRBD1 (5 bases). The CDR3 is 14 amino acids. Germline V CDR1 and CDR2: SGHRS, YFSETQ. The germline V and J ends were trimmed by 0 bases and 1 base, with 7 bases remaining between them. CDR3 region: CASSLGRVNYGYTF. DNA for the CDR3: TGCGCCAGCAGCTTGGGCAGGGTTAACTATGGCTACACCTTC.

The V gene is TRBV6-5, the J gene TRBJ2-3, with no clear D. This CDR3 contains 14 residues. Trimming pared 0 bases from V and 6 bases from J, leaving 10 bases between. Germline V CDR1 and CDR2: MNHEY, SVGAGI. The CDR3 region has the DNA TGTGCCAGCAGTTACTCGTACTTTGGGGATACGCAGTATTTT. Translating it yields CASSYSYFGDTQYF.

The chain employs TRBV7-3 and TRBJ1-2, with TRBD1 as a possible D gene (5 bases). Germline CDR1 reads SGHTA; CDR2 reads FQGTGA. The V and J ends lost 4 bases and 3 bases respectively, with 12 bases between them. This CDR3 has 14 amino acids. The CDR3 protein is CASSSTGRDYGYTF. The CDR3 nucleotides read TGTGCCAGCAGCTCCACGGGCAGGGACTATGGCTACACCTTC. The whole variable domain, filled in from reference TRBV7-3 and TRBJ1-2, reads GAGVSQTPSNKVTEKGKYVELRCDPISGHTALYWYRQSLGQGPEFLIYFQGTGAADDSGLPNDRFFAVRPEGSVSTLKIQRTERGDSAVYLCASSSTGRDYGYTFGSGTRLTVV.

V usage is TRBV27 and J usage is TRBJ2-1; TRBD1 agrees at 8 bases. The V and J ends lost 0 bases and 10 bases, in that order; junction bases with no gene match: 5. CDR1 and CDR2 (germline): MNHEY, SMNVEV (reference sequence). The CDR3 runs 14 residues. CDR3 sequence reads: CASSLSFGQGEQFF. The CDR3 region has the DNA TGTGCCAGCAGTTTATCTTTCGGACAGGGCGAGCAGTTCTTC.

The rearrangement links TRBV19 to TRBJ2-1; the D gene is possibly TRBD2 (6 bases). The CDR3 loop spans 16 amino acids. Germline V CDR1 and CDR2: LNHDA, SQIVND (reference sequence). Trimming removed 8 bases at V and 8 bases at J, with 25 bases between. CDR3 sequence reads: CASLITGGALPDEQFF. The CDR3 nucleotides are TGTGCCAGTCTTATAACGGGCGGGGCCCTTCCCGATGAGCAGTTCTTC.

V is TRBV28 and J is TRBJ1-2, with 7 nucleotides matching TRBD1. CDR1 and CDR2 (germline): MDHEN, SYDVKM. Trimming cost V 4 bases and J 5 bases; bases outside gene matches: 13. CDR3 length equals 16 residues. This CDR3 is CASSSTRRGLVYGYTF. For the CDR3, the DNA is TGTGCCAGCAGTTCGACCCGTAGGGGGCTAGTATATGGCTACACCTTC.

The V call is TRBV5-4, the J call TRBJ1-2, with D unclear. This CDR3 spans 14 amino acids. Trimming took 5 bases from V and 4 from J, leaving 15 bases between them. The germline V gene encodes CDR1 SGHNT and CDR2 YYREEE (reference sequence). The CDR3 spells CASSPRGEGYGYTF. In DNA form, the CDR3 reads TGTGCCAGCAGTCCCCGGGGAGAGGGCTATGGCTACACCTTC.

The chain combines TRBV4-2 with TRBJ1-2; D not resolved. CDR3 length: 13 amino acids. Germline lookup yields CDR1 LGHNA and CDR2 YNFKEQ. The germline V and J ends were trimmed by 4 bases and 6 bases, with 12 bases remaining between them. CDR3 sequence (DNA): TGTGCCAGCAGCCCCCCGGGGAGAGATGGCTACACCTTC. This sequence encodes CASSPPGRDGYTF.

This chain joins TRBV11-2 and TRBJ2-5; 9 positions match TRBD1. Germline V gene lookup returns CDR1 SGHAT and CDR2 FQNNGV. The V and J ends lost 5 bases and 5 bases, in that order; junction bases with no gene match: 9. The CDR3 loop spans 15 amino acids. The CDR3 nucleotides are TGTGCCAGCAGCCCAAGGACAGGGGACTGGGAGACCCAGTACTTC. Translation: CASSPRTGDWETQYF.

V and J are TRBV5-5 and TRBJ1-2, with unresolved D. Deletions cut 4 bases from V and 0 bases from J, with 10 bases between. Germline assignment: CDR1 SGHKS and CDR2 YYEKEE (reference sequence). CDR3 length: 14 residues. As DNA, the CDR3 is TGTGCCAGCAGCCGCCAGGCCTCTAACTATGGCTACACCTTC. It codes for CASSRQASNYGYTF.

Comment on this clone: The CDR3 does not end in the conserved phenylalanine or tryptophan, so this is likely a read error. The chain carries TRBV29-1 and TRBJ2-7; 14 nucleotides align to TRBD2. V dropped 7 bases and J dropped 5; count of bases not matched to a gene: 10. Germline CDR1 is SQVTM and CDR2 is ANQGSEA. CDR3 length: 15 amino acids. The CDR3 sequence is CSAAVGTSGSHEQYL. The CDR3 DNA follows: TGCAGCGCCGCGGTCGGGACTAGCGGGAGCCACGAGCAGTACCTC.

V gene TRBV28 combines with J gene TRBJ1-5; tentative D call: TRBD1 (6 bases). This CDR3 region has 12 residues. Trimming stripped 10 bases from V and 6 bases from J, with 13 bases between. CDR1 is MDHEN and CDR2 is SYDVKM in the germline V gene. Here the CDR3 reads CATGQGLQPQHF. CDR3 nucleotides: TGTGCCACAGGCCAGGGGCTTCAGCCCCAGCATTTT.

The CDR3 spells CASSLWQDQETQYF. For the CDR3, the DNA is TGTGCCAGCAGTTTATGGCAGGACCAAGAGACCCAGTACTTC. The genes are TRBV27 and TRBJ2-5; D is uncertain. Germline V CDR1 and CDR2: MNHEY, SMNVEV (reference sequence). This CDR3 is built from 14 residues. The V end lost 1 base, the J end lost 0 bases, and 6 bases lay between the germline ends.

CDR3 DNA: TGTGCCAGCAGTGTGACAGGGGGGATAACCGGGGAGCTGTTTTTT. This sequence encodes CASSVTGGITGELFF. The chain combines TRBV6-1 with TRBJ2-2; TRBD1 matches at 9 bases. The CDR3 covers 15 residues. V shed 4 bases and J 5 bases; nucleotides not matched to a gene: 5. The germline V gene encodes CDR1 MNHNS and CDR2 SASEGT.

This clone appeared a single time. The rearrangement uses TRBV27 and TRBJ2-4; a possible D gene is TRBD1 (6 bases). This CDR3 is 15 amino acids long. Germline values: CDR1 MNHEY, CDR2 SMNVEV (reference sequence). Trimming took 8 bases from V and 3 from J, leaving 17 bases between them. The CDR3 nucleotides read TGTGCCAGCTCCCCATGGGGGCATGGCAAAAACATTCAGTACTTC. It is translated as CASSPWGHGKNIQYF.

The gene calls are TRBV6-1 and TRBJ1-2, with D tentatively TRBD1 (5 bases). V lost 5 bases to trimming and J lost 5 bases, with 15 bases between them. The CDR3 contains 14 residues. CDR1 MNHNS and CDR2 SASEGT come from the germline V gene. The CDR3: CASSSQGTRYGYTF. In DNA form, the CDR3 reads TGTGCCAGCAGTTCCCAGGGTACGCGGTATGGCTACACCTTC.

The V gene is TRBV27, the J gene TRBJ1-1, with a tentative D call TRBD1 (6 bases). CDR1 MNHEY and CDR2 SMNVEV come from the germline V gene (reference sequence). The germline V and J ends were trimmed by 8 bases and 7 bases, with 11 bases remaining between them. The CDR3 totals 11 residues. The CDR3 nucleotides are TGTGCCAGCCGAGGGGGAATTGAAGCTTTCTTT. Translated, it gives CASRGGIEAFF.

This chain uses TRBV30 with TRBJ1-1; TRBD1 aligns across 7 bases. The CDR3 loop spans 13 amino acids. Germline V gene lookup returns CDR1 GTSNPN and CDR2 SVGIG (reference sequence). The J segment lost 0 bases and the V segment lost 5 bases, leaving 3 bases of the junction unmatched. The CDR3 loop reads CAWRQGMNTEAFF. CDR3 DNA sequence: TGTGCCTGGCGACAGGGAATGAACACTGAAGCTTTCTTT.

The genes are TRBV5-8 and TRBJ2-7, with 7 bases that match TRBD1. Germline lookup yields CDR1 SGHTS and CDR2 YDEGEE. This CDR3 comprises 15 residues. The junction had 9 bases not matched to a gene; V was cut back by 2 bases and J by 4 bases. The CDR3 loop reads CASSFGQAGLYEQYF. The CDR3 coding sequence is TGTGCCAGCAGCTTTGGACAGGCAGGATTGTACGAGCAGTACTTC.